This T cell receptor beta chain was sequenced during a study of shared clonotypes between healthy human individuals. This CDR3 spans 11 amino acids. Trimming took 6 bases from V and 7 from J, leaving 12 bases between them. CDR1 is DFQATT, CDR2 SNEGSKA, per germline (reference sequence). Measured with immunoSEQ multiplex PCR; TCRdb has only the in-frame clones, and not every one. Found here are a few million clones, approximately 96% of them singletons; the top ten hold approximately 0.13%. Sequencing was performed on naive CD4+ T cells sorted from blood. Specified subset: CD45RA+ positively selected. The source is a man between 18 and 35 years old in good health. V is TRBV20-1 and J is TRBJ1-1; no clear D gene. The CDR3 region is CSAPPVFEAFF. The CDR3 nucleotides are TGCAGTGCCCCCCCGGTGTTTGAAGCTTTCTTT.